The 32 T cell receptor beta chains below were found in one sample sequenced in a study of cytomegalovirus exposure and HLA in healthy donors. PCR used 60 Vbeta primers and 13 Jbeta primers. TCRdb keeps only in-frame clones here, not all; method: immunoSEQ multiplex PCR. The sample lists roughly 70,000 clones, 70% to 85% occurring once. The sample taken for sequencing was PBMCs. The receptor source for this set is a human donor in good health.

V is TRBV6-5 and J is TRBJ1-1; weak D call: TRBD1 (6 bases). V lost 7 bases and J 4 bases, leaving 19 bases between the germline ends. The CDR3 consists of 15 residues. Germline V gene lookup returns CDR1 MNHEY and CDR2 SVGAGI. In DNA, the CDR3 is TGTGCCAGCACCTTAAGGGAGGGGGTAGGCACTGAAGCTTTCTTT. Translated, it gives CASTLREGVGTEAFF.

V is TRBV25-1 and J is TRBJ2-1, with 11 bases lining up with TRBD2. Germline V gene sequence: CDR1 MGHDK, CDR2 SYGVNS. CDR3 size: 17 residues. J lost 4 bases, V lost 4 bases, and 9 bases had no gene match. CDR3 in amino acids: CASSVTRTSGSYNEQFF. CDR3 bases: TGTGCCAGCAGTGTCACTAGAACTAGCGGGAGTTACAATGAGCAGTTCTTC.

This clone was seen just once. This chain uses TRBV7-9 with TRBJ2-7; TRBD1 matches at 7 bases. Germline lookup yields CDR1 SEHNR and CDR2 FQNEAQ (reference sequence). CDR3 length: 16 residues. V lost 5 bases and J lost 0; bases outside the gene matches: 10. CDR3 residues: CASSNFETGNSYEQYF. CDR3 DNA sequence: TGTGCCAGCAGCAACTTCGAGACAGGGAACTCCTACGAGCAGTACTTC.

DNA for the CDR3: TGCAGCGTTGAGGTGGGTCGGACAGAGACCTACGAGCAGTACTTC. This encodes CSVEVGRTETYEQYF. The chain combines TRBV29-1 with TRBJ2-7, with a tentative D call TRBD1 (6 bases). This CDR3 has 15 amino acids. Germline CDR1 and CDR2: SQVTM and ANQGSEA. V lost 3 bases and J lost 2, with 17 bases in between.

V gene TRBV7-2 combines with J gene TRBJ2-7; the match to TRBD1 covers 8 bases. The length of the CDR3 is 12 residues. Losses at the gene ends were 5 bases for V and 7 bases for J; bases not matched to a gene: 4. Germline assignment: CDR1 SGHTA and CDR2 FQGNSA. The CDR3: CASSTRQGEQYF. CDR3 coding DNA: TGTGCCAGCAGCACGAGACAGGGGGAGCAGTACTTC.

The chain employs TRBV7-3 and TRBJ2-2; D might be TRBD1 (5 bases). The CDR3 is 16 amino acids. V was clipped by 1 base and J by 6 bases, with 15 bases between them. The V gene's germline CDR1 is SGHTA and CDR2 FQGTGA. The CDR3 region is CASSLKQDLLAGELFF. DNA for the CDR3: TGTGCCAGCAGCTTAAAACAGGACCTCCTGGCCGGGGAGCTGTTTTTT.

The V gene is TRBV6-5, the J gene TRBJ1-1; 11 bases match TRBD1. Germline loops: CDR1 MNHEY, CDR2 SVGAGI. The CDR3 runs 16 residues. J was trimmed by 2 bases and V by 4 bases; bases with no gene match: 6. CDR3 sequence: CASSSTGQGANTEAFF. CDR3 bases: TGTGCCAGCAGTTCCACCGGACAGGGGGCAAACACTGAAGCTTTCTTT.

The V gene is TRBV5-8, the J gene TRBJ2-3; 10 nucleotides match TRBD1. Germline V gene lookup returns CDR1 SGHTS and CDR2 YDEGEE. The J segment lost 2 bases and the V segment lost 4 bases, leaving 13 bases of the junction unmatched. There are 18 residues in the CDR3. CDR3 residues: CASSRTPGTGVNTDTQYF. In nucleotides, the CDR3 is TGTGCCAGCAGCCGCACCCCGGGGACAGGGGTTAACACAGATACGCAGTATTTT. The whole variable domain, remainder taken from reference TRBV5-8 and TRBJ2-3, is EAGVTQSPTHLIKTRGQQATLRCSPISGHTSVYWYQQALGLGLQFLLWYDEGEERNRGNFPPRFSGRQFPNYSSELNVNALELEDSALYLCASSRTPGTGVNTDTQYFGPGTRLTVL.

The chain has TRBV5-8 and TRBJ1-5; 9 bases align to TRBD1. This CDR3 has 16 residues. In germline, CDR1 is SGHTS, CDR2 YDEGEE. Losses at the gene ends were 0 bases for V and 8 bases for J; bases not matched to a gene: 9. The CDR3 loop is CASSLAQGAWIEPQHF. CDR3 DNA: TGTGCCAGCAGCTTGGCACAGGGGGCCTGGATTGAGCCCCAGCATTTT.

This clone was found once. V and J are TRBV6-1 and TRBJ1-5, with D possibly TRBD1 on 6 matching bases. The CDR3 runs 14 residues. The germline V and J ends were trimmed by 4 bases and 5 bases, with 12 bases remaining between them. Germline loops: CDR1 MNHNS, CDR2 SASEGT. The CDR3 is CASSGGRLDQPQHF. In nucleotides, the CDR3 is TGTGCCAGCAGTGGGGGGCGGCTTGATCAGCCCCAGCATTTT.

This clone was seen a single time. CDR3 protein: CASSPDREAAGNTIYF. For the CDR3, the DNA is TGTGCCAGTAGTCCTGACAGGGAAGCGGCTGGAAACACCATATATTTT. V usage is TRBV19 and J usage is TRBJ1-3; 7 bases are shared with TRBD1. V lost 5 bases, J lost 2 bases, and 9 bases stayed unmatched. The germline V gene has CDR1 LNHDA and CDR2 SQIVND (reference sequence). The CDR3 consists of 16 residues.

This clone was recorded a few times. This rearrangement joins TRBV6-1 to TRBJ1-5; D might be TRBD1 (5 bases). Trimming left V 2 bases short and J 2 bases short, with 10 bases between. CDR3 length: 15 amino acids. Germline V lookup: CDR1 MNHNS, CDR2 SASEGT. CDR3 sequence reads: CASSESLQGNQPQHF. CDR3 bases: TGTGCCAGCAGTGAATCCTTACAGGGCAATCAGCCCCAGCATTTT.

This chain connects TRBV18 to TRBJ1-5; 7 bases align to TRBD1. The V segment lost 3 bases and the J segment 6 bases; nucleotides outside the gene matches: 2. Germline assignment: CDR1 KGHSH and CDR2 LQKENI. CDR3 length: 13 residues. The CDR3 loop reads CASSPNRGQPQHF. The CDR3 nucleotides are TGTGCCAGCTCACCTAACAGGGGTCAGCCCCAGCATTTT. The whole variable domain, remainder taken from reference TRBV18 and TRBJ1-5, is NAGVMQNPRHLVRRRGQEARLRCSPMKGHSHVYWYRQLPEEGLKFMVYLQKENIIDESGMPKERFSAEFPKEGPSILRIQQVVRGDSAAYFCASSPNRGQPQHFGDGTRLSIL.

The rearrangement links TRBV5-1 to TRBJ2-7, with unresolved D. V lost 0 bases, J lost 2 bases, and 9 bases lay in between. Germline lookup yields CDR1 SGHRS and CDR2 YFSETQ. This CDR3 has 14 amino acids. CDR3 DNA: TGCGCCAGCAGCTTGGAAGGCCGGGCCTACGAGCAGTACTTC. This translates into CASSLEGRAYEQYF.

The chain couples TRBV9 to TRBJ2-7; TRBD2 aligns across 7 bases. CDR1 is SGDLS, CDR2 YYNGEE, per germline. The CDR3 is 14 amino acids. Unmatched junction bases numbered 3, after V lost 0 bases and J lost 3 bases. In DNA form, the CDR3 reads TGTGCCAGCAGCGTAGGGGAGGGCTTCTACGAGCAGTACTTC. Its translation is CASSVGEGFYEQYF.

The chain employs TRBV18 and TRBJ1-3; D is undetermined. V gave up 2 bases and J gave up 0 bases, with 5 bases separating them. The CDR3 loop spans 14 amino acids. The germline gives CDR1 KGHSH, CDR2 LQKENI. DNA of the CDR3: TGTGCCAGCTCACCATCAGACTCTGGAAACACCATATATTTT. Its protein is CASSPSDSGNTIYF.

The V call is TRBV10-3, the J call TRBJ2-2; D unclear. Germline CDR1 ENHRY, CDR2 SYGVKD. The CDR3 consists of 16 residues. The germline V and J ends were trimmed by 0 bases and 3 bases, with 11 bases remaining between them. CDR3 in DNA: TGTGCCATCAGTGAGTCAGGTGGGCACTACACCGGGGAGCTGTTTTTT. Amino acids: CAISESGGHYTGELFF.

The chain recombines TRBV11-3 with TRBJ2-1, with 7 bases lining up with TRBD2. The trim removed 1 base at V and 7 bases at J, leaving 4 bases unmatched. CDR3 length equals 14 residues. The germline gives CDR1 SGHNT, CDR2 YENEEA. The CDR3 spells CASSLGGSGNEQFF. The CDR3 DNA is TGTGCCAGCAGCTTAGGCGGGAGTGGGAATGAGCAGTTCTTC. The complete variable domain, with remaining parts taken from reference TRBV11-3 and TRBJ2-1, reads EAGVVQSPRYKIIEKKQPVAFWCNPISGHNTLYWYLQNLGQGPELLIRYENEEAVDDSQLPKDRFSAERLKGVDSTLKIQPAELGDSAVYLCASSLGGSGNEQFFGPGTRLTVL.

This clone was detected only once. This CDR3 is CASSLGRGRDEAFF. CDR3 in DNA: TGTGCCAGCAGCTTAGGCAGGGGGCGTGATGAAGCTTTCTTT. The chain combines TRBV11-2 with TRBJ1-1; 8 bases map to TRBD1. The CDR3 has 14 amino acids. V lost 1 base, J lost 7 bases, and 5 bases stayed unmatched. Germline CDR1 SGHAT, CDR2 FQNNGV.

V gene TRBV27 combines with J gene TRBJ2-1, with D tentatively TRBD1 (6 bases). The CDR3 loop spans 16 amino acids. The V and J ends lost 6 bases and 2 bases respectively, with 17 bases between them. The germline V gene has CDR1 MNHEY and CDR2 SMNVEV (reference sequence). This CDR3 is CASSPRTVRTYNEQFF. DNA for the CDR3: TGTGCCAGCAGCCCCAGGACAGTCCGTACCTACAATGAGCAGTTCTTC.

The chain employs TRBV7-8 and TRBJ2-3; 7 bases map to TRBD1. CDR3 size: 16 residues. The germline CDR1 and CDR2 sequences are SGHVS and FQNEAQ. The trim removed 5 bases at V and 6 bases at J, leaving 14 bases unmatched. CDR3 loop: CASSPGQTDRGDTQYF. The CDR3 nucleotides read TGTGCCAGCAGCCCGGGACAGACAGATCGTGGGGATACGCAGTATTTT.

This clone was recorded a few times. This chain uses TRBV5-8 with TRBJ2-7, with TRBD2 as a possible D gene (6 bases). Germline assignment: CDR1 SGHTS and CDR2 YDEGEE. V lost 4 bases and J lost 5, with 16 bases in between. The CDR3 loop spans 14 amino acids. CDR3 DNA sequence: TGTGCCAGCAGCCCGGGACTTCTTGGGGACGAGCAGTACTTC. It translates to CASSPGLLGDEQYF.

The chain recombines TRBV29-1 with TRBJ2-1; 9 bases line up with TRBD2. Trimming cost V 8 bases and J 5 bases; bases outside gene matches: 13. Germline values: CDR1 SQVTM, CDR2 ANQGSEA. The CDR3 is 15 amino acids. In DNA form, the CDR3 reads TGCAGCACCGACAGGGCGGGAGGGAACAACAATGAGCAGTTCTTC. Protein product: CSTDRAGGNNNEQFF.

The chain links TRBV6-1 to TRBJ1-4; no clear D gene. This CDR3 contains 13 residues. V was clipped by 8 bases and J by 7 bases, with 14 bases between them. Germline V gene data show CDR1 as MNHNS and CDR2 as SASEGT. CDR3 coding DNA: TGTGCCAGCCTCGGGGAGACGGCTGAAAAACTGTTTTTT. It specifies CASLGETAEKLFF.

The chain couples TRBV9 to TRBJ2-1; 7 bases map to TRBD2. V lost 3 bases, J lost 7 bases, and 13 bases stayed unmatched. CDR3 length equals 16 residues. Germline V CDR1 and CDR2: SGDLS, YYNGEE. The CDR3 sequence: CASSARVAAAGNEQFF. The CDR3, as DNA: TGTGCCAGCAGCGCGAGGGTAGCGGCAGCGGGGAATGAGCAGTTCTTC.

The genes are TRBV6-1 and TRBJ2-7, with D perhaps matching TRBD2 (5 bases). The germline V gene encodes CDR1 MNHNS and CDR2 SASEGT. The CDR3 is made up of 15 amino acids. Trimming took 2 bases from V and 1 from J, leaving 12 bases between them. CDR3 sequence (DNA): TGTGCCAGCAGTGAAAGAGGACTCCTGTCCTACGAGCAGTACTTC. Its protein product is CASSERGLLSYEQYF.

V usage is TRBV6-5 and J usage is TRBJ1-2; unclear D gene. Trimming removed 0 bases from V and 1 base from J, with 9 bases in between. The CDR3 is made up of 15 amino acids. Germline lookup yields CDR1 MNHEY and CDR2 SVGAGI. The CDR3 coding sequence is TGTGCCAGCAGTTACTCTGCAGGAGGTAACTATGGCTACACCTTC. Protein sequence: CASSYSAGGNYGYTF.

This chain links TRBV7-6 with TRBJ2-1; 13 nucleotides match TRBD2. Germline V gene lookup returns CDR1 SGHVS and CDR2 FNYEAQ. This CDR3 has 17 residues. J gave up 8 bases and V 5 bases, and 12 bases lay outside the gene matches. CDR3 loop: CASSPRTSGSPWDEQFF. CDR3 DNA: TGTGCCAGCAGCCCAAGGACTAGCGGGAGCCCTTGGGATGAGCAGTTCTTC.

The chain has TRBV29-1 and TRBJ1-3; D possibly corresponds to TRBD1 (5 bases). The CDR3 is made up of 14 amino acids. Trimming shortened V by 4 bases and J by 0 bases, and 10 bases separated the two germline ends. CDR1 and CDR2 from the germline V gene are SQVTM and ANQGSEA. This chain's CDR3 is CSVGGLRSGNTIYF. The CDR3 DNA follows: TGCAGCGTTGGGGGACTCCGCTCTGGAAACACCATATATTTT.

This chain joins TRBV27 and TRBJ1-5, with D unresolved. The CDR3 extends over 15 amino acids. Trimming removed 5 bases at V and 2 bases at J, with 13 bases between. The germline CDR1 and CDR2 sequences are MNHEY and SMNVEV (reference sequence). The CDR3 coding sequence is TGTGCCAGCAGTCCCACCGTAGAAGGCAATCAGCCCCAGCATTTT. Its translation is CASSPTVEGNQPQHF.

This sequence joins TRBV6-1 and TRBJ1-1; D perhaps matches TRBD1 (5 bases). V was cut by 4 bases and J by 1 base, with 10 bases left in between. Germline V lookup: CDR1 MNHNS, CDR2 SASEGT. The CDR3 is 14 residues long. CDR3 amino acids: CASSGGGRNTEAFF. The CDR3 DNA sequence: TGTGCCAGCAGTGGGGGGGGACGGAACACTGAAGCTTTCTTT.

Remarks on this clone: The junction does not match germline at one end; this may be a read error. The chain couples TRBV30 to TRBJ2-2; TRBD1 matches 8 bases. The CDR3 covers 15 residues. CDR1 and CDR2 from the germline V gene are GTSNPN and SVGIG (reference sequence). CDR3 sequence (DNA): TGTGCCTGGAGTGTACGGCAGGGGGCAAGCCGGGGAGCTGTTTTT. Translation: CAWSVRQGASRGAVF.